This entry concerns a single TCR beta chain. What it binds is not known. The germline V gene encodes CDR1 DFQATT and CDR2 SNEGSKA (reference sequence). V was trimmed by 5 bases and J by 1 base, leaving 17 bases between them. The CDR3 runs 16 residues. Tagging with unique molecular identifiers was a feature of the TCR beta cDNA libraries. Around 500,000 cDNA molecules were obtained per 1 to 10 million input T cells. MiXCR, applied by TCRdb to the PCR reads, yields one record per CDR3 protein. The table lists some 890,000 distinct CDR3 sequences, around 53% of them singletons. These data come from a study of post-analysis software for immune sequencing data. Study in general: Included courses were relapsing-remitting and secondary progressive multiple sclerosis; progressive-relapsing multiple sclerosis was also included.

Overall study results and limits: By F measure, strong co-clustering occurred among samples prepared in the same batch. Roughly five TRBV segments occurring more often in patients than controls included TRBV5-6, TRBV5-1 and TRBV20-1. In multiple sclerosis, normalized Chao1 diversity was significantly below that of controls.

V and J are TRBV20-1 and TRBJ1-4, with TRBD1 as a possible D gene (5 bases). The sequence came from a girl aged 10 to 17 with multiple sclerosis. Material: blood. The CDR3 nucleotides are TGCAGTGCTCGGCCCGGGACTGTGCAAACTAATGAAAAACTGTTTTTT. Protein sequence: CSARPGTVQTNEKLFF.